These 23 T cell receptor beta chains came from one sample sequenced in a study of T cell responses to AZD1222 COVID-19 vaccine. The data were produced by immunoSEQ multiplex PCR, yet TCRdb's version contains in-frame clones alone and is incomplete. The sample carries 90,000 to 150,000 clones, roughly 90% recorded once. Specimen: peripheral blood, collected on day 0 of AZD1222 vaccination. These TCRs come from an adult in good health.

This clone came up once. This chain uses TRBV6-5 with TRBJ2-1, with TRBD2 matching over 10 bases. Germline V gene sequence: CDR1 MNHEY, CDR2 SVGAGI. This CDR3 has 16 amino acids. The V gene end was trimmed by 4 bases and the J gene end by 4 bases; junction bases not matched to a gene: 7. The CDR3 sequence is CASSFSSGGVYNEQFF. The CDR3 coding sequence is TGTGCCAGCAGTTTTTCCAGCGGGGGGGTTTACAATGAGCAGTTCTTC.

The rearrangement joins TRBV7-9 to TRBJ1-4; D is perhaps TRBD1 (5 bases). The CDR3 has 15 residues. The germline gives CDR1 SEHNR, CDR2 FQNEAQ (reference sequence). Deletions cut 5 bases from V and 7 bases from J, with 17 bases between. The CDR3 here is CASSTLTVRGEKLFF. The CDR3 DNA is TGTGCCAGCAGCACCTTGACAGTGAGGGGTGAAAAACTGTTTTTT.

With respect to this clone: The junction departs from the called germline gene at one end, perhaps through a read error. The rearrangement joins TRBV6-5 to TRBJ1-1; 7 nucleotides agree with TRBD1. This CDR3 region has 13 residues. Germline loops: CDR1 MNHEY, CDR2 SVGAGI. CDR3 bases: TGTGCCAGCAGTTACGAGGGGGCCAGGAAGTTGCTCTTT. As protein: CASSYEGARKLLF.

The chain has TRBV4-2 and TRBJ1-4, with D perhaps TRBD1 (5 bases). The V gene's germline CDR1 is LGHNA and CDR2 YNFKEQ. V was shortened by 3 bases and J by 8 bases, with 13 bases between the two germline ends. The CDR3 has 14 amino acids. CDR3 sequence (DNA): TGTGCCAGCAGCCACGGGGTTGGGGACGAAAAACTGTTTTTT. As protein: CASSHGVGDEKLFF.

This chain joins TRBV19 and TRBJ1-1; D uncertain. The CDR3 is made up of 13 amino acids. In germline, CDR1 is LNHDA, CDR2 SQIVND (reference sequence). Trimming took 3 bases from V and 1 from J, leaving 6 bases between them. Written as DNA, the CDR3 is TGTGCCAGTAGTATTGCGGAGAACACTGAAGCTTTCTTT. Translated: CASSIAENTEAFF.

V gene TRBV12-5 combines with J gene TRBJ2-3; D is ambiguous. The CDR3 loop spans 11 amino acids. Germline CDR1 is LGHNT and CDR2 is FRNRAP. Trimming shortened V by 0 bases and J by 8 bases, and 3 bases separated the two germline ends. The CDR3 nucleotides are TGTGCTAGTGGTTTGGTTGGTACGCAGTATTTT. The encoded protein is CASGLVGTQYF.

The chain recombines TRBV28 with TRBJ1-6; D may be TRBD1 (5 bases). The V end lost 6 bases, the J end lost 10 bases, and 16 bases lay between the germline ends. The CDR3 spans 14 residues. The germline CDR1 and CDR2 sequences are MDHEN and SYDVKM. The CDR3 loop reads CASSPGGVDSPLHF. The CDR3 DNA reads TGTGCCAGCAGCCCCGGGGGGGTCGACTCACCCCTCCACTTT.

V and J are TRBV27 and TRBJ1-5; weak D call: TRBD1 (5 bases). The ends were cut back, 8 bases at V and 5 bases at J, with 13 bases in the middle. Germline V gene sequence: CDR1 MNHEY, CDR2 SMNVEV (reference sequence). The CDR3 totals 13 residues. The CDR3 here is CASRGQGYQPQHF. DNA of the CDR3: TGTGCCAGCCGTGGGCAGGGATATCAGCCCCAGCATTTT.

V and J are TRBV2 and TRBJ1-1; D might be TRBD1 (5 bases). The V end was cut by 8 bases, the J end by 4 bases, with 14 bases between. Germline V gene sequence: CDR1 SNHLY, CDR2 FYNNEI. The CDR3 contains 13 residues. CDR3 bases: TGTGCCAGCGGTCAGGGTGAAGGCACTGAAGCTTTCTTT. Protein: CASGQGEGTEAFF.

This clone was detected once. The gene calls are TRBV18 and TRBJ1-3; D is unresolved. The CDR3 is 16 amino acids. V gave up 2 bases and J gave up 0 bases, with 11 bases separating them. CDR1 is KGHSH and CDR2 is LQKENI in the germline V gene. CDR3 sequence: CASSPVGIPSGNTIYF. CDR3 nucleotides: TGTGCCAGCTCACCAGTGGGGATCCCCTCTGGAAACACCATATATTTT.

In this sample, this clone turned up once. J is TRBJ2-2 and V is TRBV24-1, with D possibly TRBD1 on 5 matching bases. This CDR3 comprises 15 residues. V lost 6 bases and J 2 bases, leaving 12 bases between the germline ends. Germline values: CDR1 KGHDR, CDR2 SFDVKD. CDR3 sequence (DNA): TGTGCCACCAGTCAGGGTCCACTTAACACCGGGGAGCTGTTTTTT. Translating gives CATSQGPLNTGELFF.

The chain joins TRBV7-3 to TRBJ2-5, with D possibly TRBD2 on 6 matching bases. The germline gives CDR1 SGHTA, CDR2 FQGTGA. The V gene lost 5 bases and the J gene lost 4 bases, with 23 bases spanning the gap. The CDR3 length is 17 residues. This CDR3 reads CASSPRPEGKGRETQYF. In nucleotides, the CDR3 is TGTGCCAGCAGCCCACGTCCGGAGGGGAAAGGTCGAGAGACCCAGTACTTC.

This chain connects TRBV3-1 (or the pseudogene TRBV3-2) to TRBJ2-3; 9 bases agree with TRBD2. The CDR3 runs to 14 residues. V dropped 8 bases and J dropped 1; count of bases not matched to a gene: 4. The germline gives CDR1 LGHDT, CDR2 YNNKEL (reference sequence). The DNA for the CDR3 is TGTGCCAGCGGTATAGCGGGGGGCACAGATACGCAGTATTTT. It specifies CASGIAGGTDTQYF.

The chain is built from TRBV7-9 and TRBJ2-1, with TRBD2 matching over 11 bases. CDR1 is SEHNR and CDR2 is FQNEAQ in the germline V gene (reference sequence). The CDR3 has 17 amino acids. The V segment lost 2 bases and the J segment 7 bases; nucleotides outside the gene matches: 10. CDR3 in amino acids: CASSLTTSGGRGNEQFF. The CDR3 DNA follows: TGTGCCAGCAGCTTAACTACTAGCGGGGGCCGAGGGAATGAGCAGTTCTTC.

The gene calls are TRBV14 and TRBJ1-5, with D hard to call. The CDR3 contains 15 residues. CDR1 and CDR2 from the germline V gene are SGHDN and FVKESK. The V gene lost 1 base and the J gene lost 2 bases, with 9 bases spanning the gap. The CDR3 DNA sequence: TGTGCCAGCAGCCAAGGGGGTCTAGGCAATCAGCCCCAGCATTTT. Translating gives CASSQGGLGNQPQHF.

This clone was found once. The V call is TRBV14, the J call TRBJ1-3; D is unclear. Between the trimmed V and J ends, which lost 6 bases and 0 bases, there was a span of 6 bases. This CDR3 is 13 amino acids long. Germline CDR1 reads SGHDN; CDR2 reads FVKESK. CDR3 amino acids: CASSVGSGNTIYF. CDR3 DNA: TGTGCCAGCAGTGTGGGCTCTGGAAACACCATATATTTT.

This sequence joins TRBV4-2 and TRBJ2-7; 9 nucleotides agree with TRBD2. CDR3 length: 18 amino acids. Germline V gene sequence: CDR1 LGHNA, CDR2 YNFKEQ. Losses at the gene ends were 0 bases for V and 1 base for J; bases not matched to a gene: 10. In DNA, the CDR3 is TGTGCCAGCAGCCAAGAGGGGGGCCCTAGCGGGGAGTCCTACGAGCAGTACTTC. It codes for CASSQEGGPSGESYEQYF.

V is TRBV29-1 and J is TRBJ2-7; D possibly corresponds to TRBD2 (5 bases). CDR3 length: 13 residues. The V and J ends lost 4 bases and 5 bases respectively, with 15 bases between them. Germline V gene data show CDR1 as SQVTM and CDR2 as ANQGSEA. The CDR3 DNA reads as TGCAGCGTTGTTCGAATCGGGGTGGACGAGCAGTACTTC. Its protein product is CSVVRIGVDEQYF.

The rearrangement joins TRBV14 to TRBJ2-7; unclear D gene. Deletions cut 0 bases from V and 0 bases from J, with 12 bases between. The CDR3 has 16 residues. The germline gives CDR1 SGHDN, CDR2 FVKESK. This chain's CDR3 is CASSQEPGRSSYEQYF. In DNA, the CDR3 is TGTGCCAGCAGCCAAGAACCGGGTCGAAGCTCCTACGAGCAGTACTTC. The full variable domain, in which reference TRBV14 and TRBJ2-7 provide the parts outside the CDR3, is EAGVTQFPSHSVIEKGQTVTLRCDPISGHDNLYWYRRVMGKEIKFLLHFVKESKQDESGMPNNRFLAERTGGTYSTLKVQPAELEDSGVYFCASSQEPGRSSYEQYFGPGTRLTVT.

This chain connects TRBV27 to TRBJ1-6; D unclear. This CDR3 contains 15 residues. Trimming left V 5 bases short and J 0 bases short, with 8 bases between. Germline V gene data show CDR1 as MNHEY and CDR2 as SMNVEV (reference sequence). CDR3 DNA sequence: TGTGCCAGCAGTCCAGAGAGCTCCTATAATTCACCCCTCCACTTT. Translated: CASSPESSYNSPLHF.

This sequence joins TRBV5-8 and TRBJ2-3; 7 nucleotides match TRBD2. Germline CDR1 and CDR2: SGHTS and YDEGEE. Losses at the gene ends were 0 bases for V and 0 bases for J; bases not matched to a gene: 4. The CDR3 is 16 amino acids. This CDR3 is CASSLAGAGSTDTQYF. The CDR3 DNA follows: TGTGCCAGCAGCTTGGCGGGAGCGGGGAGCACAGATACGCAGTATTTT.

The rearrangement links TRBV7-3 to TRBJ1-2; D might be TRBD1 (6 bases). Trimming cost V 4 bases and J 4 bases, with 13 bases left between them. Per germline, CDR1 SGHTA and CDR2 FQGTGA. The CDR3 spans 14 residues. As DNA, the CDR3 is TGTGCCAGCAGCTCAGGACAGCTGGGCTATGGCTACACCTTC. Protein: CASSSGQLGYGYTF.

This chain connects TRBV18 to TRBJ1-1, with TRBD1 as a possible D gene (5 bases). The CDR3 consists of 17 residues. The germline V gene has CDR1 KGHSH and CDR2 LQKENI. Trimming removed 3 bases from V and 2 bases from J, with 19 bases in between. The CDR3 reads CASSPVAGGLENTEAFF. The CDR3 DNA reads TGTGCCAGCTCACCCGTTGCGGGGGGGTTGGAAAACACTGAAGCTTTCTTT.